Each of the 28 T cell receptor beta chains below was sequenced from the same sample in a study of cytomegalovirus exposure and HLA in healthy donors. Vbeta (60) and Jbeta (13) primers were used in the PCR. Data came from immunoSEQ multiplex PCR; TCRdb stores just in-frame clones and leaves some out. The table has roughly 150,000 clones, under 90% seen once; the top ten hold around 2.5%. The sequencing input was PBMCs. Every receptor here comes from a male donor in good health and CMV-seronegative.

The J gene is TRBJ2-1, the V gene TRBV11-2; D is unclear. This CDR3 has 11 amino acids. In germline, CDR1 is SGHAT, CDR2 FQNNGV. V was shortened by 4 bases and J by 6 bases, with 4 bases between the two germline ends. The CDR3 DNA reads TGTGCCAGCAGCTACTTCAATGAGCAGTTCTTC. Amino acid sequence: CASSYFNEQFF.

The V and J genes are TRBV5-4 and TRBJ2-7; D uncertain. This CDR3 spans 12 amino acids. V lost 5 bases and J lost 4, with 10 bases in between. CDR1 is SGHNT and CDR2 is YYREEE in the germline V gene (reference sequence). As DNA, the CDR3 is TGTGCCAGCAGGGTTGTGCGGTACGAGCAGTACTTC. Translation: CASRVVRYEQYF.

This sequence joins TRBV5-6 and TRBJ2-7, with TRBD2 matching 9 bases. Germline CDR1 SGHDT, CDR2 YYEEEE. The V segment lost 2 bases and the J segment 6 bases; nucleotides outside the gene matches: 9. The CDR3 loop spans 15 amino acids. The CDR3 DNA reads TGTGCCAGCAGCTTTGGAGCGGGAGGACTTTCCGAGCAGTACTTC. Its translation is CASSFGAGGLSEQYF.

The genes are TRBV9 and TRBJ1-3; D ambiguous. The CDR3 loop spans 14 amino acids. V was trimmed by 2 bases and J by 4 bases, leaving 10 bases between them. Germline CDR1 reads SGDLS; CDR2 reads YYNGEE. This chain's CDR3 is CASSVSSRGNTIYF. The CDR3 nucleotides are TGTGCCAGCAGCGTGTCTTCTCGGGGAAACACCATATATTTT.

This chain connects TRBV5-4 to TRBJ2-5, with 14 positions matching TRBD2. The J call could be wrong; TRBJ2-7 is a better fit for the DNA end. Looked up from germline, CDR1 is SGHNT and CDR2 is YYREEE (reference sequence). CDR3 length equals 16 residues. CDR3 nucleotide sequence: TGTGCCAGCAGCTTGGGGACTAGCGGGAGGAGCGACGAGCAGTACTTC. This translates into CASSLGTSGRSDEQYF.

This CDR3 is CASSGSGTSVDEQFF. The CDR3 DNA sequence: TGTGCCAGCAGCGGAAGCGGGACATCGGTCGATGAGCAGTTCTTC. This sequence joins TRBV9 and TRBJ2-1; a possible D gene is TRBD2 (7 bases). CDR1 and CDR2 (germline): SGDLS, YYNGEE. Trimming removed 3 bases from V and 8 bases from J, with 18 bases in between. This CDR3 region has 15 residues.

V gene TRBV25-1 combines with J gene TRBJ2-2; 8 nucleotides align to TRBD1. The V segment lost 2 bases and the J segment 4 bases; nucleotides outside the gene matches: 0. This CDR3 contains 14 residues. Germline V gene lookup returns CDR1 MGHDK and CDR2 SYGVNS. The CDR3 nucleotides read TGTGCCAGCAGTGAAGACAGGGGCACCGGGGAGCTGTTTTTT. Residues: CASSEDRGTGELFF.

The chain is built from TRBV2 and TRBJ2-7; the match to TRBD2 covers 9 bases. V trimming: 7 bases; J trimming: 3 bases; junction bases outside the gene matches: 7. The CDR3 is made up of 14 amino acids. CDR1 and CDR2 (germline): SNHLY, FYNNEI. The CDR3 loop reads CASMSGGRGYEQYF. DNA for the CDR3: TGTGCCAGCATGTCTGGCGGGAGGGGCTACGAGCAGTACTTC.

The chain links TRBV28 to TRBJ1-1; D unclear. The germline gives CDR1 MDHEN, CDR2 SYDVKM. Trimming cost V 7 bases and J 8 bases, with 20 bases left between them. CDR3 length: 14 amino acids. DNA of the CDR3: TGTGCCAGCAAATTTAATTGGGCAGCTGGCGAAGCTTTCTTT. Translating it yields CASKFNWAAGEAFF.

V usage is TRBV27 and J usage is TRBJ1-1; a possible D gene is TRBD1 (6 bases). The V end lost 6 bases, the J end lost 11 bases, and 16 bases lay between the germline ends. The germline CDR1 and CDR2 sequences are MNHEY and SMNVEV (reference sequence). The CDR3 covers 12 residues. CDR3 coding DNA: TGTGCCAGCAGCTCCTTGGGACAAGCTGCTTTCTTT. Protein: CASSSLGQAAFF.

This sequence joins TRBV4-2 and TRBJ2-1; D is uncertain. The CDR3 is 16 amino acids. V shed 0 bases and J shed 0 bases, with 9 bases lying between them. The germline CDR1 and CDR2 sequences are LGHNA and YNFKEQ. CDR3 DNA sequence: TGTGCCAGCAGCCAAGATACACCGCCCTCCTACAATGAGCAGTTCTTC. Translation gives CASSQDTPPSYNEQFF.

The V and J genes are TRBV4-1 and TRBJ2-7; a possible D gene is TRBD2 (5 bases). The CDR3 loop spans 15 amino acids. Germline assignment: CDR1 MGHRA and CDR2 YSYEKL. Trimming pared 0 bases from V and 4 bases from J, leaving 13 bases between. DNA of the CDR3: TGCGCCAGCAGCCAAGACCGGGTTCCGGGGTACGAGCAGTACTTC. Its translation: CASSQDRVPGYEQYF.

This clone was seen once. The chain couples TRBV5-4 to TRBJ2-1; 9 nucleotides match TRBD2. The CDR3 runs to 15 residues. Per the germline V gene, CDR1 is SGHNT and CDR2 is YYREEE (reference sequence). The junction had 5 bases not matched to a gene; V was cut back by 2 bases and J by 5 bases. Written as DNA, the CDR3 is TGTGCCAGCAGCTTAAAACTAGCGGGCAACAATGAGCAGTTCTTC. Its translation is CASSLKLAGNNEQFF.

V gene TRBV7-9 combines with J gene TRBJ1-2; 7 nucleotides line up with TRBD1. This CDR3 spans 15 amino acids. Trimming took 3 bases from V and 4 from J; bases not matched to a gene: 8. The germline V gene encodes CDR1 SEHNR and CDR2 FQNEAQ (reference sequence). The CDR3 reads CASSFTGDPLYGYTF. CDR3 in DNA: TGTGCCAGCAGCTTCACAGGGGATCCCCTCTATGGCTACACCTTC.

This chain links TRBV9 with TRBJ2-1, with 10 bases that match TRBD2. CDR1 is SGDLS, CDR2 YYNGEE, per germline. CDR3 length: 15 residues. The junction had 6 bases not matched to a gene; V was cut back by 0 bases and J by 9 bases. The CDR3 region is CASSVAGTSDSEQFF. In nucleotides, the CDR3 is TGTGCCAGCAGCGTAGCTGGGACTAGCGACAGTGAGCAGTTCTTC.

This clone was seen only a few times. The chain joins TRBV6-1 to TRBJ2-5; 7 positions agree with TRBD2. The ends lost 6 bases at V and 4 bases at J; junction bases unmatched: 5. In germline, CDR1 is MNHNS, CDR2 SASEGT. This CDR3 contains 13 residues. The CDR3 loop is CASRRLARETQYF. The CDR3 DNA reads as TGTGCCAGCAGGAGACTAGCAAGAGAGACCCAGTACTTC.

The rearrangement links TRBV6-5 to TRBJ2-1; no firm D call. Germline CDR1 is MNHEY and CDR2 is SVGAGI. V shed 1 base and J shed 3 bases, with 7 bases lying between them. The CDR3 covers 14 residues. CDR3 coding DNA: TGTGCCAGCAGTTACTTTACTGGCTACAATGAGCAGTTCTTC. Amino acid sequence: CASSYFTGYNEQFF.

The chain recombines TRBV6-1 with TRBJ2-7; 13 bases map to TRBD2. CDR3 length: 17 amino acids. Trimming took 4 bases from V and 0 from J; bases not matched to a gene: 6. CDR1 and CDR2 (germline): MNHNS, SASEGT. The CDR3 spells CASSGLAGGGSSYEQYF. CDR3 bases: TGTGCCAGCAGTGGACTAGCGGGAGGTGGGAGCTCCTACGAGCAGTACTTC.

The rearrangement joins TRBV6-1 to TRBJ1-2; TRBD1 aligns across 7 bases. This CDR3 is built from 16 residues. Looked up from germline, CDR1 is MNHNS and CDR2 is SASEGT. With V trimmed by 1 base and J by 6 bases, 11 bases remained unmatched. The CDR3 DNA sequence: TGTGCCAGCAGTGAAGTGGGGGAAGGTGGGACAGATGGCTACACCTTC. Translated, it gives CASSEVGEGGTDGYTF.

This chain connects TRBV5-1 to TRBJ2-7, with D perhaps matching TRBD2 (6 bases). The CDR3 consists of 15 residues. Trimming removed 2 bases from V and 5 bases from J, with 17 bases in between. Looked up from germline, CDR1 is SGHRS and CDR2 is YFSETQ. Here the CDR3 DNA reads TGCGCCAGCAGCTTCTTGAGCGGGCCTGGGAACGAGCAGTACTTC. It specifies CASSFLSGPGNEQYF.

The genes are TRBV29-1 and TRBJ2-7; TRBD1 matches 7 bases. Germline CDR1 and CDR2: SQVTM and ANQGSEA. V was clipped by 3 bases and J by 7 bases; unmatched bases: 9. The CDR3 runs to 13 residues. The CDR3 DNA follows: TGCAGCGTTGATTTACAGGGGCGTCGAGAGCAGTACTTC. It yields the protein CSVDLQGRREQYF.

This sequence joins TRBV7-6 and TRBJ1-1, with no clear D. Trimming stripped 6 bases from V and 6 bases from J, with 14 bases between. The germline gives CDR1 SGHVS, CDR2 FNYEAQ. This CDR3 is 13 amino acids long. CDR3 sequence: CASSRVGEAEAFF. The DNA for the CDR3 is TGTGCCAGCAGTCGAGTCGGGGAGGCTGAAGCTTTCTTT.

The CDR3, as DNA: TGTGCCAGCAGCCCCGGGGCGGGAGTTCAGTCCTACGAGCAGTACTTC. Translation: CASSPGAGVQSYEQYF. The chain employs TRBV7-9 and TRBJ2-5; 7 bases map to TRBD2. Gene TRBJ2-7 matches the end of the DNA better, so the J call may be wrong. CDR1 and CDR2 from the germline V gene are SEHNR and FQNEAQ (reference sequence). This CDR3 spans 16 amino acids.

The chain carries TRBV12-5 and TRBJ2-1, with TRBD2 identical over 11 bases. Germline values: CDR1 LGHNT, CDR2 FRNRAP. The trim removed 3 bases at V and 6 bases at J, leaving 7 bases unmatched. The CDR3 sequence is 16 residues long. CDR3 in amino acids: CASGLDIAGGFNEQFF. CDR3 nucleotides: TGTGCTAGTGGTTTAGATATAGCGGGAGGGTTCAATGAGCAGTTCTTC.

The chain has TRBV6-5 and TRBJ1-2; the D is unclear. The CDR3 extends over 13 amino acids. Per germline, CDR1 MNHEY and CDR2 SVGAGI. V gave up 2 bases and J gave up 8 bases, with 12 bases separating them. In DNA form, the CDR3 reads TGTGCCAGCAGTTACCCCACCCCGGGAGGCTACACCTTC. Its translation: CASSYPTPGGYTF.

The chain recombines TRBV19 with TRBJ2-2, with 11 bases fitting TRBD2. There are 15 residues in the CDR3. CDR1 and CDR2 (germline): LNHDA, SQIVND (reference sequence). Losses at the gene ends were 10 bases for V and 3 bases for J; bases not matched to a gene: 7. The CDR3 reads CATPTSGDDTGELFF. In DNA, the CDR3 is TGTGCCACTCCGACTAGCGGGGACGACACCGGGGAGCTGTTTTTT.

This sequence joins TRBV10-2 and TRBJ1-5, with a weak D call TRBD1 (6 bases). Germline V gene lookup returns CDR1 WSHSY and CDR2 SAAADI. V was shortened by 7 bases and J by 2 bases, with 15 bases between the two germline ends. There are 15 residues in the CDR3. The CDR3 DNA reads TGCGCCAGCACCTCGACAGGTTGGGGCAATCAGCCCCAGCATTTT. Its protein is CASTSTGWGNQPQHF.

The chain is built from TRBV27 and TRBJ2-7; D ambiguous. The CDR3 runs 13 residues. Germline V lookup: CDR1 MNHEY, CDR2 SMNVEV (reference sequence). The germline V and J ends were trimmed by 6 bases and 1 base, with 10 bases remaining between them. The CDR3 protein is CASRHLLSYEQYF. The CDR3 DNA sequence: TGTGCCAGCAGGCACCTCCTATCCTACGAGCAGTACTTC.